This is a list of T cell receptor beta chains from one sample in a study of blood T cell repertoires in COVID-19. Libraries were prepared by immunoSEQ multiplex PCR; TCRdb keeps only in-frame clonotypes and omits some of them. This table has 80,000 to 100,000 clones, approximately 90% appearing once. Sequencing was carried out using peripheral blood. These receptors originate from a man aged 55 to 70 with acute or convalescent COVID-19. Each CDR3 is given with its conserved first and last residue. Fields, in order: D gene, clone size, J gene, V gene, CDR3 protein, CDR3 DNA. The D gene is left open where the match is weak. The size of a clone is reported for some rows only, either as once, few or many, or as a class for expanded clones.

>TRBD1|.|TRBJ1-1|TRBV6-2/TRBV6-3
CASSLPRQGSTEAFF
TGTGCCAGCAGTCTCCCTCGACAGGGAAGCACTGAAGCTTTCTTT
>.|.|TRBJ1-4|TRBV19
CASSPSEKLFF
TGTGCCAGTAGTCCGAGCGAAAAACTGTTTTTT
>.|.|TRBJ1-2|TRBV7-9
CASSSTETHSEGGYTF
TGTGCCAGCAGCTCGACGGAGACCCATTCGGAGGGTGGCTACACCTTC
>.|.|TRBJ2-5|TRBV18
CASSPRGYQETQYF
TGTGCCAGCTCACCAAGGGGGTACCAAGAGACCCAGTACTTC
>TRBD1|few|TRBJ2-2|TRBV2
CASSEAGTGGELFF
TGTGCCAGCAGTGAAGCCGGGACAGGCGGGGAGCTGTTTTTT
>.|once|TRBJ1-1|TRBV19
CASSIGPDTWVEAFF
TGTGCCAGTAGTATAGGCCCGGACACTTGGGTTGAAGCTTTCTTT
>TRBD1|.|TRBJ1-5|TRBV2
CASSAGQGAQPQHF
TGTGCCAGCAGTGCAGGACAGGGAGCTCAGCCCCAGCATTTT
>TRBD1|.|TRBJ2-1|TRBV6-4
CASSASGTGAGGEQFF
TGTGCCAGCAGTGCGTCCGGGACAGGGGCCGGAGGTGAGCAGTTCTTC
>.|.|TRBJ1-1|TRBV29-1
CSGTDMNTEAFF
TGCAGCGGAACCGACATGAACACTGAAGCTTTCTTT
>TRBD1|once|TRBJ1-3|TRBV7-8
CASSLVPLTGGNAGNTIYF
TGTGCCAGCAGCTTAGTCCCCCTAACAGGGGGCAATGCTGGAAACACCATATATTTT
>.|.|TRBJ2-7|TRBV10-1
CASSGYRFLTYEQYF
TGCGCCAGCAGTGGATACAGGTTCCTAACCTACGAGCAGTACTTC
>TRBD1|.|TRBJ1-5|TRBV28
CASSFDRAATTQHF
TGTGCCAGCAGTTTCGACAGGGCCGCCACGACCCAGCATTTT
>.|.|TRBJ2-5|TRBV25-1
CASSEVVRVGRGETQYF
TGTGCCAGCAGTGAAGTAGTACGGGTGGGGCGGGGAGAGACCCAGTACTTC
>.|few|TRBJ2-5|TRBV7-9
CASSSRTGQETQYF
TGTGCCAGCAGCTCCAGGACTGGGCAAGAGACCCAGTACTTC
>.|.|TRBJ1-1|TRBV2
CASRSQMNTEAFF
TGTGCCAGCAGGAGCCAAATGAACACTGAAGCTTTCTTT
>TRBD1|.|TRBJ2-1|TRBV15
CATSPGQVYNEQFF
TGTGCCACCTCCCCGGGACAGGTGTACAATGAGCAGTTCTTC
>TRBD1|.|TRBJ2-6|TRBV6-5
CASRVDRAGANVLTF
TGTGCCAGCAGAGTAGACAGGGCTGGGGCCAACGTCCTGACTTTC
>.|.|TRBJ1-5|TRBV14
CASSPQGGNQPQHF
TGTGCCAGCAGCCCGCAGGGCGGCAATCAGCCCCAGCATTTT
>.|.|TRBJ1-2|TRBV12-3/TRBV12-4
CASSTGYGYTF
TGTGCCAGCAGCACAGGGTATGGCTACACCTTC
>TRBD1|.|TRBJ1-2|TRBV3-1/TRBV3-2
CASSQGGQIYGYTF
TGTGCCAGCAGCCAGGGGGGACAGATCTATGGCTACACCTTC
>TRBD1|.|TRBJ2-7|TRBV6-2/TRBV6-3
CASSSRTGKDINYEQYF
TGTGCCAGCAGCTCCCGGACAGGGAAGGATATCAACTACGAGCAGTACTTC
>TRBD1|.|TRBJ1-2|TRBV10-3
CAIRDRGSGGYTF
TGTGCCATCAGGGACAGGGGATCGGGTGGCTACACCTTC
>.|.|TRBJ1-2|TRBV20-1
CSASLPGSVGYTF
TGCAGTGCTAGTTTACCGGGGTCGGTGGGCTACACCTTC
>TRBD1|.|TRBJ1-3|TRBV27
CASSRFRGQGNTIYF
TGTGCCAGCAGCCGTTTCAGGGGGCAGGGAAACACCATATATTTT
>TRBD1|few|TRBJ1-1|TRBV18
CASSPWDRRYGTEAFF
TGTGCCAGCTCACCTTGGGACAGGAGGTATGGCACTGAAGCTTTCTTT
>.|.|TRBJ2-1|TRBV5-6
CASSLGQIAYNEQFF
TGTGCCAGCAGCTTGGGACAGATTGCTTACAATGAGCAGTTCTTC
>TRBD2|once|TRBJ2-7|TRBV4-2
CASSQGASGGSGYEQYF
TGTGCCAGCAGCCAAGGCGCTAGCGGGGGGTCCGGATACGAGCAGTACTTC
>.|once|TRBJ2-2|TRBV25-1
CASSDPTFPTGELFF
TGTGCCAGCAGTGATCCGACATTCCCCACCGGGGAGCTGTTTTTT
>.|.|TRBJ1-1|TRBV25-1
CASSAKSGSTEAFF
TGTGCCAGCAGTGCCAAATCAGGCAGCACTGAAGCTTTCTTT
>TRBD1|.|TRBJ1-2|TRBV19
CASSIAPGTGSYGYTF
TGTGCCAGTAGTATAGCACCGGGGACAGGGAGCTATGGCTACACCTTC
>.|many|TRBJ1-3|TRBV4-2
CASSQGDYSGNTIYF
TGTGCCAGCAGCCAGGGGGACTATTCTGGAAACACCATATATTTT
>.|once|TRBJ1-4|TRBV2
CASSETEFNEKLFF
TGTGCCAGCAGTGAGACAGAGTTTAATGAAAAACTGTTTTTT
>TRBD1|.|TRBJ1-1|TRBV10-3
CAISESTGDLNTEAFF
TGTGCCATCAGTGAGAGTACAGGGGATTTGAACACTGAAGCTTTCTTT
>TRBD1|.|TRBJ1-1|TRBV2
CASSLQGATEAFF
TGTGCCAGCAGTCTACAGGGGGCCACTGAAGCTTTCTTT
>.|once|TRBJ1-3|TRBV7-8
CASRQTREGNTIYF
TGTGCCAGCAGACAAACCAGGGAAGGAAACACCATATATTTT
>TRBD1|.|TRBJ1-5|TRBV5-8
CASSLGQGGSNQPQHF
TGTGCCAGCAGCCTAGGACAGGGTGGGAGCAATCAGCCCCAGCATTTT
>.|.|TRBJ1-5|TRBV4-1
CASSRWDTSNQPQHF
TGCGCCAGCAGTCGATGGGACACCAGCAATCAGCCCCAGCATTTT
>TRBD1|.|TRBJ2-2|TRBV28
CASSRDRLITGELFF
TGTGCCAGCAGTCGGGACAGATTAATCACCGGGGAGCTGTTTTTT
>TRBD1|.|TRBJ1-2|TRBV18
CASSPPRGQGNGYTF
TGTGCCAGCTCACCACCGAGGGGGCAGGGGAATGGCTACACCTTC
>.|.|TRBJ1-2|TRBV29-1
CSVGSQGSGYTF
TGCAGCGTTGGAAGTCAGGGGTCCGGCTACACCTTC
>TRBD1|once|TRBJ2-1|TRBV29-1
CSAGTAYNEQFF
TGCAGCGCCGGGACAGCGTACAATGAGCAGTTCTTC
>.|.|TRBJ2-4|TRBV11-2
CASGHSGLTKNIQYF
TGTGCCAGCGGACACAGTGGATTGACCAAAAACATTCAGTACTTC
>.|.|TRBJ1-3|TRBV10-3
CATGQSGNTIYF
TGTGCCACCGGACAGTCTGGAAACACCATATATTTT
>.|once|TRBJ2-2|TRBV30
CAWQDSAGELFF
TGTGCCTGGCAGGACAGCGCCGGGGAGCTGTTTTTT
>TRBD2|.|TRBJ2-7|TRBV5-1
CASSFAGEEQYF
TGCGCCAGCAGCTTCGCGGGGGAAGAGCAGTACTTC
>.|.|TRBJ1-6|TRBV30
CAWSGQDNSPLHF
TGTGCCTGGAGTGGACAGGATAATTCACCCCTCCACTTT
>.|.|TRBJ1-3|TRBV27
CASMRGISGNTIYF
TGTGCCAGCATGAGGGGGATCTCTGGAAACACCATATATTTT
>.|.|TRBJ1-1|TRBV6-5
CASSYSPDKNTEAFF
TGTGCCAGCAGTTACTCGCCAGACAAGAACACTGAAGCTTTCTTT
>.|.|TRBJ2-3|TRBV6-1
CASSDFGTDGSGTQYF
TGTGCCAGCAGTGATTTTGGGACAGACGGGAGTGGTACGCAGTATTTT
>.|.|TRBJ1-2|TRBV6-5
CASIQWGGSRHGYTF
TGTGCCAGCATCCAGTGGGGGGGAAGTAGGCATGGCTACACCTTC
>TRBD1|once|TRBJ1-2|TRBV6-4
CASSEPGQGKYGYTF
TGTGCCAGCAGTGAGCCGGGACAGGGGAAGTACGGCTACACCTTC
>.|.|TRBJ1-3|TRBV30
CAWSGDTGNTIYF
TGTGCCTGGAGTGGGGACACTGGAAACACCATATATTTT
>TRBD1|.|TRBJ2-1|TRBV6-5
CASSPTTGGYEQFF
TGTGCCAGCAGTCCAACGACAGGGGGATATGAGCAGTTCTTC